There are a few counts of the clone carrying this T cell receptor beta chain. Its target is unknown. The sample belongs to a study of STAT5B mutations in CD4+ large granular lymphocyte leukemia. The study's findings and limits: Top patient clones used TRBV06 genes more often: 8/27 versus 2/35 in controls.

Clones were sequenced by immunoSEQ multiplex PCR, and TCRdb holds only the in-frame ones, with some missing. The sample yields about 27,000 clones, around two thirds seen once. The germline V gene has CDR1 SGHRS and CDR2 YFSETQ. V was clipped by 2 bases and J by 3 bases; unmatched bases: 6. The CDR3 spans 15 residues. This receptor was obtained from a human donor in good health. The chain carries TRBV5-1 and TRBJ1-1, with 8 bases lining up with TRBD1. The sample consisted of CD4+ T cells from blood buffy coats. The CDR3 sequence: CASSFGYRGDTEAFF. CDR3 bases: TGCGCCAGCAGCTTTGGTTACAGGGGGGACACTGAAGCTTTCTTT.